This paragraph reports one T cell receptor beta chain. Its cognate antigen is unknown. The CDR3 loop spans 15 amino acids. The germline V gene has CDR1 MGHDK and CDR2 SYGVNS. J lost 2 bases, V lost 3 bases, and 6 bases had no gene match. The data are from a study of cytomegalovirus exposure and HLA in healthy donors. Study details: Across 300 to 400 genotyped donors, 81% landed in the Caucasian-associated ancestry cluster.

Study results and caveats: Overall, approximately 150 TCR beta chains were annotated as cytomegalovirus-associated. The availability of immune exposure information extended only to CMV serostatus.

PCR used 60 Vbeta primers and 13 Jbeta primers. TCRdb's table, derived via immunoSEQ multiplex PCR, lists solely in-frame clones and lacks some. Seen here are under 150,000 clones, about three quarters observed once, and the top ten hold around 5.8%. J is TRBJ1-2 and V is TRBV25-1; 7 bases map to TRBD1. The clonotype comes from a woman aged 35 to 49 in good health and CMV-seronegative. Input material: PBMCs. In nucleotides, the CDR3 is TGTGCCAGCAGTGAGGGACAGTTCTCCAACTATGGCTACACCTTC. Its translation: CASSEGQFSNYGYTF.